The 3 T cell receptor beta chains presented below share a single source sample, sequenced in a study of cytomegalovirus exposure and HLA in healthy donors. Data came from immunoSEQ multiplex PCR; TCRdb stores just in-frame clones and leaves some out. Found here are fewer than 350,000 clones, 88% of them singletons; the top ten hold around 0.92%. The sample was PBMCs. The receptor set was obtained from a woman under 30 in good health and CMV-seronegative.

The V and J genes are TRBV5-1 and TRBJ2-1; 10 nucleotides agree with TRBD2. This CDR3 has 15 residues. V shed 4 bases and J 3 bases; nucleotides not matched to a gene: 4. Germline V CDR1 and CDR2: SGHRS, YFSETQ. CDR3 loop: CASSTGLADYNEQFF. The CDR3 DNA sequence: TGCGCCAGCAGCACCGGACTAGCGGACTACAATGAGCAGTTCTTC.

V is TRBV25-1 and J is TRBJ1-4, with D perhaps matching TRBD1 (6 bases). Trimming removed 2 bases at V and 6 bases at J, with 16 bases between. There are 16 residues in the CDR3. CDR1 and CDR2 from the germline V gene are MGHDK and SYGVNS. Here the CDR3 DNA reads TGTGCCAGCAGTGAAGGGCAGGGGAGGGTTTATGAAAAACTGTTTTTT. Protein: CASSEGQGRVYEKLFF.

This chain uses TRBV15 with TRBJ2-5; 10 bases line up with TRBD1. The CDR3 totals 17 residues. J was trimmed by 1 base and V by 0 bases; bases with no gene match: 5. The germline CDR1 and CDR2 sequences are LNHNV and YYDKDF (reference sequence). The CDR3: CATSREWDRGIQETQYF. The CDR3 DNA reads TGTGCCACCAGCAGAGAGTGGGACAGGGGAATCCAAGAGACCCAGTACTTC.